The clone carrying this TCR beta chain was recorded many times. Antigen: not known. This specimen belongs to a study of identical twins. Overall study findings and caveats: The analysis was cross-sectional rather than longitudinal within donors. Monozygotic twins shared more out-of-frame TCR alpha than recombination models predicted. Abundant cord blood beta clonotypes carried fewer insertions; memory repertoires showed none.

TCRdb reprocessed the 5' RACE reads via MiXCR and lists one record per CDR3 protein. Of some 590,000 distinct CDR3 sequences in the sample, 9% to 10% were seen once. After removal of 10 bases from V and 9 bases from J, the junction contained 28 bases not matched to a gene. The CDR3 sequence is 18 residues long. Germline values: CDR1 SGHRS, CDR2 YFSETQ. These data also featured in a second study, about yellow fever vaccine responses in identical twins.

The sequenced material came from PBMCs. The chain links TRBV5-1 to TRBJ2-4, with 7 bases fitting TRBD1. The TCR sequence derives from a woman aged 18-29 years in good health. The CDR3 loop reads CAPKPFPDFPTGMVIQYF. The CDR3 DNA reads TGCGCCCCTAAACCATTCCCCGATTTCCCGACAGGGATGGTCATTCAGTACTTC.